Listed below are T cell receptor beta chains from one sample, sequenced in a study of blood T cell repertoires in COVID-19. Some clones are missing from TCRdb's copy, which holds only in-frame ones; the method was immunoSEQ multiplex PCR. This table has about 200,000 clones, about 86% appearing once. Source material: peripheral blood. All receptors derive from a woman aged 70-85 years with acute or convalescent COVID-19. Both conserved end residues are part of each CDR3. Each record gives: D gene, V gene, J gene, clone size, CDR3 DNA, CDR3 protein. The D gene is left open where the match is weak. Part of the rows lack a size; the others show once, few, many or a class for expanded clones.

>-|TRBV7-9|TRBJ1-4|-
TGTGCCAGCAAAAGCGGGGGGACTAATGAAAAACTGTTTTTT
CASKSGGTNEKLFF
>TRBD2|TRBV7-3|TRBJ2-3|-
TGTGCCAGCAGCGCCCTAGCGGGAGCTCGCGCAGATACGCAGTATTTT
CASSALAGARADTQYF
>-|TRBV28|TRBJ2-7|-
TGTGCCAGCAGTTTGCGGGCAGGTTCCTACGAGCAGTACTTC
CASSLRAGSYEQYF
>TRBD2|TRBV5-1|TRBJ2-4|-
TGCGCCAGCAGCTCAATCGGGGGGGCGTCCCAAAACCTAGCCAAAAACATTCAGTACTTC
CASSSIGGASQNLAKNIQYF
>TRBD1|TRBV5-1|TRBJ2-1|few
TGCGCCAGCAGCTTGACAGGGGGTAGACCCCACAATGAGCAGTTCTTC
CASSLTGGRPHNEQFF
>-|TRBV5-4|TRBJ1-4|few
TGTGCCAGCAGCCCGGGGGGGGCAACTAATGAAAAACTGTTTTTT
CASSPGGATNEKLFF
>-|TRBV15|TRBJ2-7|-
TGTGCCACCAGCAGGGGGGGGACAGGAGCCTACGAGCAGTACTTC
CATSRGGTGAYEQYF
>TRBD2|TRBV19|TRBJ2-3|once
TGTGCCAGTAGGGAAGATAGCGGGAGCCCAGATACGCAGTATTTT
CASREDSGSPDTQYF
>-|TRBV5-4|TRBJ2-5|-
TGTGCCAGCAGCGGGGACATTGCTCAGGAGACCCAGTACTTC
CASSGDIAQETQYF
>-|TRBV28|TRBJ2-7|-
TGTGCCAGCCTACAGAGCTCCTACGAGCAGTACTTC
CASLQSSYEQYF
>-|TRBV18|TRBJ2-7|-
TGTGCCAGCTCACCCGACCAGGTCTACGGCGAGCAGTACTTC
CASSPDQVYGEQYF
>TRBD1|TRBV7-2|TRBJ2-3|-
TGTGCCAGCAGCTTAGCGAACCAGGGGGCGGATACGCAGTATTTT
CASSLANQGADTQYF
>-|TRBV4-2|TRBJ1-4|-
TGTGCCAGCAGCCGCCAAAGCGGGCAGGGTGGTGAAAAACTGTTTTTT
CASSRQSGQGGEKLFF
>TRBD1|TRBV9|TRBJ2-7|-
TGTGCCAGCAGCGTAGGATTCGGGACAGGGTCCAACGAGCAGTACTTC
CASSVGFGTGSNEQYF
>-|TRBV11-2|TRBJ2-7|-
TGTGCCAGCAGCCCCCGACTAGGGACCTACGAGCAGTACTTC
CASSPRLGTYEQYF
>TRBD2|TRBV7-3|TRBJ2-1|-
TGTGCCAGCAGCTTAACGCCTAGCGGCCACAATGAGCAGTTCTTC
CASSLTPSGHNEQFF
>TRBD1|TRBV6-5|TRBJ1-2|-
TGTGCCAGCATAGGAGACAGGGGAGACTATGGCTACACCTTC
CASIGDRGDYGYTF
>-|TRBV24-1|TRBJ2-7|-
TGTGCCACCAGTGATCCCCGACTTACCTACGAGCAGTACTTC
CATSDPRLTYEQYF
>-|TRBV19|TRBJ1-1|-
TGTGCCAGTAGTAACTTAAAGCGCACTGAAGCTTTCTTT
CASSNLKRTEAFF
>TRBD2|TRBV19|TRBJ2-7|-
TGTGCCAGTAGTATCCGGGAGGGGGCCTACGAGCAGTACTTC
CASSIREGAYEQYF
>-|TRBV24-1|TRBJ2-3|-
TGTGCCACCAGTCTGCGGATCATGGGCACAGATACGCAGTATTTT
CATSLRIMGTDTQYF
>-|TRBV10-3|TRBJ1-2|-
TGTGCCATCAGGGGCCCCCCTAACTATGGCTACACCTTC
CAIRGPPNYGYTF
>TRBD2|TRBV9|TRBJ2-3|-
TGTGCCAGCAGCGCCCGTGGGCGGGAGGGGTGGGGCACAGATACGCAGTATTTT
CASSARGREGWGTDTQYF
>-|TRBV6-5|TRBJ1-2|-
TGTGCCAGCAGACACAGCTCCTATGGCTACACCTTC
CASRHSSYGYTF
>-|TRBV27|TRBJ2-7|-
TGTGCCAGCAGAACGAACAAATACGAGCAGTACTTC
CASRTNKYEQYF
>TRBD1|TRBV4-1|TRBJ1-4|-
TGCGCCAGCACCCCACAGGACAGGGCGATTAATGAAAAACTGTTTTTT
CASTPQDRAINEKLFF
>TRBD1|TRBV14|TRBJ1-6|-
TGTGCCAGCAGCCGCCAGGACAGGACGAATTCACCCCTCCACTTT
CASSRQDRTNSPLHF